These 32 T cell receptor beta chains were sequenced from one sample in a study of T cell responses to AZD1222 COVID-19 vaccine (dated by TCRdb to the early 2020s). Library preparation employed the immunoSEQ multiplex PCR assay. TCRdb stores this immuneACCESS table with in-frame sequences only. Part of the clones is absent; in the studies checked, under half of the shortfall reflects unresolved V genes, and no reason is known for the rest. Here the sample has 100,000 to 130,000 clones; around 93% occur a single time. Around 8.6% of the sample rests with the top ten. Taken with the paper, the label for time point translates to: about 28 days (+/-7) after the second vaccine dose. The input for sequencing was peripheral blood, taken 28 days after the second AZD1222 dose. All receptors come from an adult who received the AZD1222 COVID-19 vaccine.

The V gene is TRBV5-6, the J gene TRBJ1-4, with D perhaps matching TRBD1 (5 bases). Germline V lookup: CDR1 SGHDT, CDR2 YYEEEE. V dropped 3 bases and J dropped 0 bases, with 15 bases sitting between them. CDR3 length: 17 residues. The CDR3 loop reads CASSYLGGRATNEKLFF. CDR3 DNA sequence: TGTGCCAGCAGCTACCTTGGGGGGAGAGCAACTAATGAAAAACTGTTTTTT.

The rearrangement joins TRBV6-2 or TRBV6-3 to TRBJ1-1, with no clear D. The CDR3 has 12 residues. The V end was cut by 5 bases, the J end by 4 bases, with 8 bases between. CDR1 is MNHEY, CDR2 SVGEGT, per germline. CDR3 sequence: CASSKTSTEAFF. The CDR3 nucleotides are TGTGCCAGCAGTAAGACATCCACTGAAGCTTTCTTT.

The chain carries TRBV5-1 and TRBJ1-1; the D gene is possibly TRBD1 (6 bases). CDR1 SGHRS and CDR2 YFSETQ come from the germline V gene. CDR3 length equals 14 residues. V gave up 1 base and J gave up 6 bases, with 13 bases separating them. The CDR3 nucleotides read TGCGCCAGCAGCTTGTGGGGGCACGGCGCTGAAGCTTTCTTT. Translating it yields CASSLWGHGAEAFF.

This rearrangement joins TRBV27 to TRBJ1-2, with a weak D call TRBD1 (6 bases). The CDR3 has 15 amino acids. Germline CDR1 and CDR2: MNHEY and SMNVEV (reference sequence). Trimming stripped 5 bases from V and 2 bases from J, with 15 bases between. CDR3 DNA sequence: TGTGCCAGCAGTCCCACGACAGGATTAAACTATGGCTACACCTTC. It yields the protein CASSPTTGLNYGYTF.

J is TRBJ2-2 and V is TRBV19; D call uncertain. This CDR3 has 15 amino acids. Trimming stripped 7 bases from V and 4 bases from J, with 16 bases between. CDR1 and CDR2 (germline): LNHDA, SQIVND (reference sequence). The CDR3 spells CASISSEFGTGELFF. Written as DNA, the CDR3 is TGTGCCAGTATTAGCTCAGAGTTCGGCACCGGGGAGCTGTTTTTT. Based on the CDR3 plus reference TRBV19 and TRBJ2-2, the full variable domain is DGGITQSPKYLFRKEGQNVTLSCEQNLNHDAMYWYRQDPGQGLRLIYYSQIVNDFQKGDIAEGYSVSREKKESFPLTVTSAQKNPTAFYLCASISSEFGTGELFFGEGSRLTVL.

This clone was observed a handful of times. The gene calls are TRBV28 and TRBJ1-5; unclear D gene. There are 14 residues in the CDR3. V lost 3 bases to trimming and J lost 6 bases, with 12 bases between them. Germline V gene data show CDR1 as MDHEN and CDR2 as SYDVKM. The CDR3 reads CASSFRGEGQPQHF. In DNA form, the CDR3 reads TGTGCCAGCAGTTTTCGTGGGGAGGGTCAGCCCCAGCATTTT.

CDR3 DNA sequence: TGTGCCAGTAAGACTAGCGGGTACACGAGGGATGAGCAGTTCTTC. Protein: CASKTSGYTRDEQFF. The rearrangement links TRBV19 to TRBJ2-1; 10 nucleotides agree with TRBD2. Germline values: CDR1 LNHDA, CDR2 SQIVND (reference sequence). The CDR3 consists of 15 residues. The J segment lost 8 bases and the V segment lost 7 bases, leaving 11 bases of the junction unmatched.

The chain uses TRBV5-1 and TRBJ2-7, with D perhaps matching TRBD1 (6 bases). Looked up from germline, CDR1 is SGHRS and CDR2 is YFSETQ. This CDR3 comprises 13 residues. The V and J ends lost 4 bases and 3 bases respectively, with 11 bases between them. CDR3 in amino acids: CASSGGQRYEQYF. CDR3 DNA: TGCGCCAGCAGCGGGGGACAACGCTACGAGCAGTACTTC.

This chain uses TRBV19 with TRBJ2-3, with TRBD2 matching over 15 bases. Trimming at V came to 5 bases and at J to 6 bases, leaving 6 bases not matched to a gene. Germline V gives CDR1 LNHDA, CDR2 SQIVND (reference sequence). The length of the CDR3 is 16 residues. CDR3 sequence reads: CASSGWTSGRADTQYF. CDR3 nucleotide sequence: TGTGCCAGTAGTGGTTGGACTAGCGGGAGGGCGGATACGCAGTATTTT.

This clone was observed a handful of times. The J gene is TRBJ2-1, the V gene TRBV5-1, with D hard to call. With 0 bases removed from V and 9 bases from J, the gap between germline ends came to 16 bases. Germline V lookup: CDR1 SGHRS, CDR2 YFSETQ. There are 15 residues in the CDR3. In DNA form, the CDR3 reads TGCGCCAGCAGCTTGGGGCAGTCCTACATTAGTGAGCAGTTCTTC. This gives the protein CASSLGQSYISEQFF.

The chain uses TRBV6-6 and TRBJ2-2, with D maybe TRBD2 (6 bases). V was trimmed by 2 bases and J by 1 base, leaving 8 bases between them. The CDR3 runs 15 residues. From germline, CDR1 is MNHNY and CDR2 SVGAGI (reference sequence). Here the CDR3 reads CASSYGGRNTGELFF. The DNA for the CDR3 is TGTGCCAGCAGTTACGGGGGGAGGAACACCGGGGAGCTGTTTTTT.

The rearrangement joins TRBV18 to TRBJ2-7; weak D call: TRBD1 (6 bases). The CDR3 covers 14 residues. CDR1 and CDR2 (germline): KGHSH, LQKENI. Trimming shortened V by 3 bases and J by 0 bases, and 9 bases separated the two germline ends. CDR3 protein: CASSPRTDSYEQYF. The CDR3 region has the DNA TGTGCCAGCTCACCCCGGACAGACTCCTACGAGCAGTACTTC.

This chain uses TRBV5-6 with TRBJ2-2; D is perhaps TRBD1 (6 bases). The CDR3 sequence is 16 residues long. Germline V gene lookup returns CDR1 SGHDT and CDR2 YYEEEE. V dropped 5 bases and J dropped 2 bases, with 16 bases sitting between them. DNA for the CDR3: TGTGCCAGCAGTTCTAGGGGGACATCTAACACCGGGGAGCTGTTTTTT. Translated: CASSSRGTSNTGELFF.

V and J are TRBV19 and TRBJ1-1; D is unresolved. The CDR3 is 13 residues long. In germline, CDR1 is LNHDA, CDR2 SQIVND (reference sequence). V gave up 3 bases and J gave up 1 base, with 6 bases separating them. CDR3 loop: CASSIIGNTEAFF. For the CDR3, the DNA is TGTGCCAGTAGTATTATAGGGAACACTGAAGCTTTCTTT.

CDR3 protein: CASSQESAEAFF. The CDR3 nucleotides are TGTGCCAGCAGCCAGGAGTCCGCTGAAGCTTTCTTT. The rearrangement joins TRBV3-1 (or the pseudogene TRBV3-2) to TRBJ1-1; D unresolved. The ends were cut back, 3 bases at V and 6 bases at J, with 8 bases in the middle. CDR1 and CDR2 (germline): LGHDT, YNNKEL (reference sequence). This CDR3 contains 12 residues.

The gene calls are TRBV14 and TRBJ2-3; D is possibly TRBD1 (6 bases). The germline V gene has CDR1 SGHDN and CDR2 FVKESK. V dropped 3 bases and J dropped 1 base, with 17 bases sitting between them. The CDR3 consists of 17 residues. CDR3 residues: CASSQDRLVYGTDTQYF. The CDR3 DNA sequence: TGTGCCAGCAGCCAGGACAGACTGGTATACGGCACAGATACGCAGTATTTT.

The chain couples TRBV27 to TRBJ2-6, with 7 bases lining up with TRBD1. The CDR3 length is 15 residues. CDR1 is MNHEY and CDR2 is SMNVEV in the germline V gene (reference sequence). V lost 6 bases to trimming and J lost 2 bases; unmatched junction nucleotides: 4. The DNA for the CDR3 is TGTGCCAGCAGCTACAGGGGAGCTGGGGCCAACGTCCTGACTTTC. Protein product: CASSYRGAGANVLTF.

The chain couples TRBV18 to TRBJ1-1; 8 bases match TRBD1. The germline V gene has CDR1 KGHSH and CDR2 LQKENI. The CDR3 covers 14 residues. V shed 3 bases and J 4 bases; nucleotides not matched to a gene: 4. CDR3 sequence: CASSPGQEGTEAFF. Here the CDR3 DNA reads TGTGCCAGCTCACCGGGACAGGAGGGCACTGAAGCTTTCTTT.

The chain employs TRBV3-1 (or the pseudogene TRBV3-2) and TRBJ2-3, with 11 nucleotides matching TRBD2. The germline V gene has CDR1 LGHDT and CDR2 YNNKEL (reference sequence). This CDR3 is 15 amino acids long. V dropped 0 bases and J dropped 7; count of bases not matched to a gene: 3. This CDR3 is CASSQEASGGYTQYF. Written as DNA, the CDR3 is TGTGCCAGCAGCCAAGAGGCTAGCGGGGGGTATACGCAGTATTTT.

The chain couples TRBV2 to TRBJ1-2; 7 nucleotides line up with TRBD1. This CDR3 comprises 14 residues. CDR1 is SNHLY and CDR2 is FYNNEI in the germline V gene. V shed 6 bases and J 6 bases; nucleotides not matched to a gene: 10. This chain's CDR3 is CASSISGQVHGYTF. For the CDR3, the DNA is TGTGCCAGCAGCATCTCAGGACAGGTACATGGCTACACCTTC.

The CDR3 DNA sequence: TGTGCCAGCAGTTATGCGGGAGAGGGCTCCTACGAGCAGTACTTC. Protein sequence: CASSYAGEGSYEQYF. The V and J genes are TRBV6-2 or TRBV6-3 and TRBJ2-7; 7 bases are shared with TRBD2. Germline loops: CDR1 MNHEY, CDR2 SVGEGT. The CDR3 runs to 15 residues. Trimming at V came to 3 bases and at J to 0 bases, leaving 5 bases not matched to a gene.

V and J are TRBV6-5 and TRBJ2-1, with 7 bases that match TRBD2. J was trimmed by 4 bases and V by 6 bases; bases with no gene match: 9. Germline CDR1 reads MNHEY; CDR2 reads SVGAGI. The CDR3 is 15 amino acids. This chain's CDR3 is CASSARGDGYNEQFF. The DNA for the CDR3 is TGTGCCAGCAGCGCCCGGGGGGACGGGTACAATGAGCAGTTCTTC.

CDR3 sequence: CASSPTGIYEKLFF. The DNA of the CDR3 is TGTGCCAGCAGCCCGACAGGGATTTATGAAAAACTGTTTTTT. The chain joins TRBV28 to TRBJ1-4; 7 nucleotides agree with TRBD1. The CDR3 is 14 residues long. Germline CDR1 reads MDHEN; CDR2 reads SYDVKM. The V gene end was trimmed by 6 bases and the J gene end by 6 bases; junction bases not matched to a gene: 7.

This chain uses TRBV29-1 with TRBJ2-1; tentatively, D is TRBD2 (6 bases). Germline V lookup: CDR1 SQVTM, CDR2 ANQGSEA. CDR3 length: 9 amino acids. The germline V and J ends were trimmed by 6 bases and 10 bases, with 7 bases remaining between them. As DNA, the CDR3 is TGCAGCGTCGCGGGGGAGCAGTTCTTC. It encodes CSVAGEQFF.

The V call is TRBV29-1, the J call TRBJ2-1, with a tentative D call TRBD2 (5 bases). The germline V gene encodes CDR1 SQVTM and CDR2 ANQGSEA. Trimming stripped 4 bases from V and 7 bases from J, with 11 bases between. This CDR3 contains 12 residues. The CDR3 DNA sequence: TGCAGCGTTGGAGGGCCGGGGAATGAGCAGTTCTTC. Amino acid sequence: CSVGGPGNEQFF.

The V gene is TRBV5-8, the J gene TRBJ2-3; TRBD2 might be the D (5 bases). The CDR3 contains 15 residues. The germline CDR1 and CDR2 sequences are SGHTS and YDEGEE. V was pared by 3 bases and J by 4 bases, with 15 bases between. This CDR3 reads CASSSGGRGSDTQYF. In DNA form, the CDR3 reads TGTGCCAGCAGCTCGGGTGGCCGGGGTTCAGATACGCAGTATTTT.

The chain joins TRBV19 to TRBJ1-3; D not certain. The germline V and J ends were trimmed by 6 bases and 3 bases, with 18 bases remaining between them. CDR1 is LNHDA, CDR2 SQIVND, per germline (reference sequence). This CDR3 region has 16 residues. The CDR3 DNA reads TGTGCCAGTAGACCCAACGATGGGTTCATTGGAAACACCATATATTTT. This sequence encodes CASRPNDGFIGNTIYF. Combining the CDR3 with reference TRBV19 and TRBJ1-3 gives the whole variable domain DGGITQSPKYLFRKEGQNVTLSCEQNLNHDAMYWYRQDPGQGLRLIYYSQIVNDFQKGDIAEGYSVSREKKESFPLTVTSAQKNPTAFYLCASRPNDGFIGNTIYFGEGSWLTVV.

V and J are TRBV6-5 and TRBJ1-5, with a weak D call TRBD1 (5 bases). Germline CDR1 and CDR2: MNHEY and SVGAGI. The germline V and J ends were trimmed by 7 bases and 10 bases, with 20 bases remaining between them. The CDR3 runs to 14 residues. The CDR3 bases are TGTGCCAGCAACCCAGGGAACGTCCTGGGTCCCCAGCATTTT. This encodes CASNPGNVLGPQHF.

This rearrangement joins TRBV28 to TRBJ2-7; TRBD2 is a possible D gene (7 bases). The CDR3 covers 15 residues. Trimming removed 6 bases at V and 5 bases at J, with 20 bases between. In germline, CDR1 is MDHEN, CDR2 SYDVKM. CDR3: CASRSQRGGKDEQYF. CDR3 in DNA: TGTGCCAGCAGGTCTCAAAGGGGGGGAAAGGACGAGCAGTACTTC.

The CDR3 DNA is TGTGCCAGCAGTGAGGTTGGGACAGGGGGCAACGGGGAGCTGTTTTTT. Protein product: CASSEVGTGGNGELFF. This chain connects TRBV2 to TRBJ2-2, with TRBD1 matching 12 bases. The length of the CDR3 is 16 residues. J gave up 7 bases and V 3 bases, and 6 bases lay outside the gene matches. The V gene's germline CDR1 is SNHLY and CDR2 FYNNEI.

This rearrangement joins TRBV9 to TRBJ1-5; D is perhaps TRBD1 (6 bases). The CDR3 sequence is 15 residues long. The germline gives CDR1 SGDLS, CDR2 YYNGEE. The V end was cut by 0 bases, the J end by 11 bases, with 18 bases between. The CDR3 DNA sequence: TGTGCCAGCAGCGTAGCGGGGTCGGGGGGCGAGGCCCAGCATTTT. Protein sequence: CASSVAGSGGEAQHF.

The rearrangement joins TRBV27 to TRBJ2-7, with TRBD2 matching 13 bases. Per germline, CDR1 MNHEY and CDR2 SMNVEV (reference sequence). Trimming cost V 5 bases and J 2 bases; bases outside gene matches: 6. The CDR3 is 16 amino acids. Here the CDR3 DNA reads TGTGCCAGCAGTCTAACCGGGACTAGCGGGACCTACGAGCAGTACTTC. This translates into CASSLTGTSGTYEQYF.